Listed here are 17 T cell receptor beta chains from one sample, sequenced in a study of cytomegalovirus exposure and HLA in healthy donors. This PCR relied on a set of 60 Vbeta primers and 13 Jbeta primers. Measured with immunoSEQ multiplex PCR; TCRdb has only the in-frame clones, and not every one. The sample lists under 300,000 clones, approximately 81% occurring once. Sample: PBMCs. Source of these receptors: a woman in her fifties or sixties in good health and CMV-seropositive.

Comments on this clone: The junction differs from germline at one of its ends, possibly a read error. The genes are TRBV9 and TRBJ1-2; 10 bases map to TRBD1. Per germline, CDR1 SGDLS and CDR2 YYNGEE. The CDR3 is made up of 14 amino acids. In DNA, the CDR3 is TGTGCCAGTAGCGCCGGACAGGGGGAAGGAGGCTACACCTTC. Protein product: CASSAGQGEGGYTF.

The DNA for the CDR3 is TGTGCCAGTAGTCTCGACAGGAATCAGCCCCAGCATTTT. The encoded protein is CASSLDRNQPQHF. This rearrangement joins TRBV19 to TRBJ1-5; weak D call: TRBD1 (6 bases). V was pared by 5 bases and J by 4 bases, with 9 bases between. Germline loops: CDR1 LNHDA, CDR2 SQIVND (reference sequence). The CDR3 length is 13 residues.

The CDR3, as DNA: TGTGCCAGTAGTATAGGACAGGCTTTCAATCAGCCCCAGCATTTT. Translating gives CASSIGQAFNQPQHF. The V and J genes are TRBV19 and TRBJ1-5; D perhaps matches TRBD1 (6 bases). Trimming stripped 1 base from V and 3 bases from J, with 10 bases between. The CDR3 contains 15 residues. CDR1 LNHDA and CDR2 SQIVND come from the germline V gene (reference sequence).

The rearrangement joins TRBV10-3 to TRBJ1-2, with a possible D match to TRBD1 (5 bases). The CDR3 loop spans 14 amino acids. Germline V gives CDR1 ENHRY, CDR2 SYGVKD. V gave up 4 bases and J gave up 4 bases, with 13 bases separating them. In nucleotides, the CDR3 is TGTGCCATCAGTGGGCCGACAGTGATCTATGGCTACACCTTC. Its translation is CAISGPTVIYGYTF.

The CDR3 loop is CASSLVPGQGYEQYF. For the CDR3, the DNA is TGTGCCAGCAGTTTAGTCCCCGGACAAGGATACGAGCAGTACTTC. The rearrangement uses TRBV27 and TRBJ2-7; TRBD1 might be the D (5 bases). The CDR3 covers 15 residues. CDR1 is MNHEY, CDR2 SMNVEV, per germline (reference sequence). V was trimmed by 2 bases and J by 4 bases, leaving 15 bases between them.

The chain is built from TRBV5-5 and TRBJ2-3; 7 bases agree with TRBD2. This CDR3 has 14 amino acids. Germline V CDR1 and CDR2: SGHKS, YYEKEE (reference sequence). J lost 2 bases, V lost 6 bases, and 6 bases had no gene match. CDR3 sequence: CASTPRDYTDTQYF. CDR3 sequence (DNA): TGTGCCAGCACCCCCCGGGACTACACAGATACGCAGTATTTT. Complete variable domain (other parts from reference TRBV5-5 and TRBJ2-3): DAGVTQSPTHLIKTRGQQVTLRCSPISGHKSVSWYQQVLGQGPQFIFQYYEKEERGRGNFPDRFSARQFPNYSSELNVNALLLGDSALYLCASTPRDYTDTQYFGPGTRLTVL.

The chain has TRBV5-1 and TRBJ1-6, with 7 bases that match TRBD1. CDR1 SGHRS and CDR2 YFSETQ come from the germline V gene. Unmatched junction bases numbered 2, after V lost 2 bases and J lost 6 bases. This CDR3 comprises 14 residues. This CDR3 is CASSLGDSNSPLHF. The CDR3 DNA is TGCGCCAGCAGCTTAGGGGACAGTAATTCACCCCTCCACTTT.

This clone has only one observation. V and J are TRBV6-6 and TRBJ1-2, with D possibly TRBD1 on 5 matching bases. Germline-derived CDR1 and CDR2 are MNHNY and SVGAGI (reference sequence). V shed 2 bases and J shed 4 bases, with 17 bases lying between them. The CDR3 runs 16 residues. CDR3: CASSYRPGTAVYGYTF. The DNA of the CDR3 is TGTGCCAGCAGTTACCGGCCCGGGACTGCGGTCTATGGCTACACCTTC.

The genes are TRBV7-9 and TRBJ1-1; D is uncertain. Germline V gene sequence: CDR1 SEHNR, CDR2 FQNEAQ (reference sequence). Trimming took 5 bases from V and 4 from J, leaving 11 bases between them. The CDR3 length is 13 residues. The CDR3 nucleotides read TGTGCCAGCAGCCGATCCTCCAGCACTGAAGCTTTCTTT. This gives the protein CASSRSSSTEAFF.

About this clone itself: The germline gene is not matched at one end of the junction; a read error may be the cause. J is TRBJ2-7 and V is TRBV7-9; D may be TRBD1 (5 bases). In germline, CDR1 is SEHNR, CDR2 FQNEAQ (reference sequence). The CDR3 extends over 18 amino acids. CDR3 nucleotide sequence: TGTTCCAGCAGCTTAGGTATCAACACAGGTCCAACCTCCTACGAGCAGTACTTC. It yields the protein CSSSLGINTGPTSYEQYF.

The sample holds a few counts of this clone. The chain has TRBV5-6 and TRBJ2-7; 7 positions match TRBD2. J was trimmed by 3 bases and V by 0 bases; bases with no gene match: 3. The length of the CDR3 is 14 residues. Germline CDR1 and CDR2: SGHDT and YYEEEE. CDR3: CASSLELASYEQYF. CDR3 DNA: TGTGCCAGCAGCTTGGAACTAGCGAGCTACGAGCAGTACTTC.

This clone was found once. The rearrangement links TRBV9 to TRBJ2-7, with 12 positions matching TRBD1. Germline V gene lookup returns CDR1 SGDLS and CDR2 YYNGEE. V was pared by 4 bases and J by 7 bases, with 6 bases of the junction left unmatched. The CDR3 is 14 amino acids. The CDR3 coding sequence is TGTGCCAGCAGCCCCCGGGACAGGGGGCTTGAGCAGTACTTC. Protein sequence: CASSPRDRGLEQYF. The entire variable domain, with the rest obtained from reference TRBV9 and TRBJ2-7, is as follows: DSGVTQTPKHLITATGQRVTLRCSPRSGDLSVYWYQQSLDQGLQFLIQYYNGEERAKGNILERFSAQQFPDLHSELNLSSLELGDSALYFCASSPRDRGLEQYFGPGTRLTVT.

About this clone itself: The sample holds other DNA sequences that translate to the same CDR3. The rearrangement joins TRBV5-1 to TRBJ2-7, with 7 bases aligning to TRBD1. V was clipped by 1 base and J by 2 bases; unmatched bases: 3. CDR3 length: 14 amino acids. Germline V gene sequence: CDR1 SGHRS, CDR2 YFSETQ. Here the CDR3 DNA reads TGCGCCAGCAGCTTGCGGACAGGCACCTACGAGCAGTACTTC. Translation gives CASSLRTGTYEQYF.

V is TRBV5-4 and J is TRBJ2-1; TRBD1 aligns across 9 bases. From germline, CDR1 is SGHNT and CDR2 YYREEE (reference sequence). The junction had 3 bases not matched to a gene; V was cut back by 1 base and J by 1 base. The CDR3 is 16 residues long. CDR3 sequence (DNA): TGTGCCAGCAGCTTGACCGGGACAGGGTCCTACAATGAGCAGTTCTTC. As protein: CASSLTGTGSYNEQFF.

A single count supports this clone. The chain uses TRBV10-3 and TRBJ1-1, with D possibly being TRBD1 (5 bases). CDR3 length: 13 amino acids. Germline CDR1 and CDR2: ENHRY and SYGVKD. V was pared by 7 bases and J by 5 bases, with 14 bases between. The DNA of the CDR3 is TGTGCCATCACCCCTTCGGGGGGGACTGAAGCTTTCTTT. Translated, it gives CAITPSGGTEAFF.

The J gene is TRBJ2-5, the V gene TRBV9; D gene unclear. The ends were cut back, 0 bases at V and 2 bases at J, with 11 bases in the middle. The CDR3 sequence is 15 residues long. Germline V gene sequence: CDR1 SGDLS, CDR2 YYNGEE. The CDR3 here is CASSVGPALQETQYF. The CDR3 DNA reads as TGTGCCAGCAGCGTAGGTCCAGCGCTACAAGAGACCCAGTACTTC.

The chain links TRBV19 to TRBJ1-5; unclear D gene. Trimming pared 7 bases from V and 4 bases from J, leaving 8 bases between. In germline, CDR1 is LNHDA, CDR2 SQIVND (reference sequence). This CDR3 has 12 amino acids. CDR3 sequence reads: CASTEANQPQHF. The CDR3 DNA is TGTGCCAGTACTGAGGCAAATCAGCCCCAGCATTTT.